A selection of T cell receptor beta chains follows, all from one sample in a study of cytomegalovirus exposure and HLA in healthy donors. The protocol was immunoSEQ multiplex PCR, while the TCRdb copy is restricted to in-frame clones and leaves out a portion. The sample records just over 150,000 clones, more than 75% being singletons. Sequenced sample: PBMCs. The receptors were sampled from a man between 18 and 29 years old in good health and CMV-seropositive. Each CDR3 is given with its conserved first and last residue. Fields, in order: J gene, D gene, V gene, CDR3 protein. The D gene is left open where the match is weak.

>TRBJ1-4|NA|TRBV29-1
CSAREGDEKLFF
>TRBJ1-2|NA|TRBV7-6
CASSSNLGANYGYTF
>TRBJ2-3|NA|TRBV15
CATSRDWGGGVTDTQYF
>TRBJ2-2|TRBD1|TRBV23-1
CASSQLQGAGAGELFF
>TRBJ1-1|TRBD1|TRBV5-1
CASSAGDRGYTEAFF
>TRBJ2-2|TRBD1|TRBV11-1
CASSLGQGANTGELFF
>TRBJ1-6|NA|TRBV7-8
CASSFGADLGSPLHF
>TRBJ1-6|NA|TRBV27
CASGLGGGVNSPLHF
>TRBJ2-1|NA|TRBV7-2
CASSPTRGSNEQFF
>TRBJ1-1|NA|TRBV2
CASSEGGKNTEAFF
>TRBJ2-1|TRBD2|TRBV29-1
CSVGLAGGPREQFF
>TRBJ2-6|NA|TRBV5-1
CASSLGGVPSGANGLTF
>TRBJ2-1|NA|TRBV2
CASMGDEQFF
>TRBJ2-5|TRBD1|TRBV7-7
CASSVQTGGRETQYF
>TRBJ2-5|NA|TRBV5-6
CASSLGSTGEQYF
>TRBJ1-3|NA|TRBV5-8
CASSSTTRERNTIYF
>TRBJ2-3|TRBD2|TRBV6-5
CASSSGAGVVDTQYF
>TRBJ2-7|TRBD2|TRBV7-2
CASSLGLAGGPYEQYF
>TRBJ2-3|TRBD2|TRBV6-1
CASRGLAGPSDTQYF
>TRBJ2-1|NA|TRBV19
CASSTIDRRNEQFF
>TRBJ2-5|TRBD2|TRBV30
CACPLAGGETQYF
>TRBJ2-7|TRBD1|TRBV4-3
CASSQVGTGPYTKYF
>TRBJ2-7|TRBD2|TRBV7-9
CASSPVSGGLSYEQYF
>TRBJ2-5|TRBD2|TRBV5-4
CASSFTSGERETQYF
>TRBJ1-5|NA|TRBV27
CASTIHSNQPQHF
>TRBJ1-4|NA|TRBV15
CATSRDPGVGEKLFF
>TRBJ1-4|NA|TRBV15
CATYRGATNEKLFF
>TRBJ1-2|TRBD1|TRBV11-3
CASSLGDSSYGYTF
>TRBJ1-2|TRBD1|TRBV5-1
CASSPYGQGDGYTF
>TRBJ2-2|TRBD2|TRBV7-6
CASSFRGLVGGYTGELFF
>TRBJ1-1|NA|TRBV5-1
CASSQEGGWAFF
>TRBJ2-3|TRBD2|TRBV5-4
CASSPSGGWATDTQYF
>TRBJ1-5|NA|TRBV6-1
CASSETEPQHF
>TRBJ1-1|NA|TRBV7-6
CASSLEGTGPTEAFF
>TRBJ1-4|TRBD1|TRBV23-1
CASSHTDRGNEKLFF
>TRBJ2-1|NA|TRBV6-4
CASSESGQTPNEQFF
>TRBJ2-1|TRBD1|TRBV30
CACRQGAINEQFF
>TRBJ1-1|NA|TRBV7-2
CASSLGRQNTEAFF
>TRBJ2-1|NA|TRBV5-4
CASSFQVGANYNEQFF
>TRBJ2-3|TRBD2|TRBV10-3
CAISGLAGSTDTQYF
>TRBJ2-7|TRBD2|TRBV5-4
CASRLAGGPYEQYF
>TRBJ1-2|NA|TRBV5-6
CASSSSDRFYGYTF
>TRBJ2-1|TRBD1|TRBV13
CASSRGDSSYNEQFF
>TRBJ1-1|TRBD1|TRBV6-5
CASSYSLRGRTEAFF
>TRBJ1-1|TRBD1|TRBV30
CAWSRDRAGTEAFF
>TRBJ2-1|NA|TRBV5-1
CASSLADTSPYNEQFF
>TRBJ2-1|TRBD2|TRBV6-5
CASSRVLAGGREQFF
>TRBJ2-7|NA|TRBV9
CASSADRSYEQYF